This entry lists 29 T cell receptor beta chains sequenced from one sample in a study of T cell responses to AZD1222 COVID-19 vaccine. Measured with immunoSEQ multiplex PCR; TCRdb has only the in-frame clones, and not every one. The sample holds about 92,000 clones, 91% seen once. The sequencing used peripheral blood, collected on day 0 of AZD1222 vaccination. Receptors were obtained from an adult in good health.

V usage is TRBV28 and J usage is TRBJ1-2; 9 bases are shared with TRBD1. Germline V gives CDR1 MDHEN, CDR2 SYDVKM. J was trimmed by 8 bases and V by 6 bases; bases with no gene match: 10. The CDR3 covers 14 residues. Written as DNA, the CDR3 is TGTGCCAGCAGAGTCCACACAGGGGGCTACGGCTACACCTTC. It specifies CASRVHTGGYGYTF.

The chain's CDR3 is CSVVRDSYYEQYF. Here the CDR3 DNA reads TGCAGCGTTGTTCGGGACAGTTACTACGAGCAGTACTTC. The chain recombines TRBV29-1 with TRBJ2-7; 7 nucleotides match TRBD1. V gave up 4 bases and J gave up 3 bases; unmatched junction bases: 6. CDR1 and CDR2 from the germline V gene are SQVTM and ANQGSEA. The CDR3 has 13 residues.

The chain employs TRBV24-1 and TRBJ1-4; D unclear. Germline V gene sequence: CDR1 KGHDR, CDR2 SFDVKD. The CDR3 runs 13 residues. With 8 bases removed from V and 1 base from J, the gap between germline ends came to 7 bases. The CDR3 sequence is CATNEETNEKLFF. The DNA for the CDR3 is TGTGCCACCAATGAGGAAACTAATGAAAAACTGTTTTTT.

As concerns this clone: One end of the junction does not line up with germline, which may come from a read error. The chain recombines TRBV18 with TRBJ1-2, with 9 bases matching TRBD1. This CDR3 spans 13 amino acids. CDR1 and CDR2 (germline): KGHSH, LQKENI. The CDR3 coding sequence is TGTGCCGGCTCACCGGGACAGGGCTTCGGCTACACCTTC. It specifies CAGSPGQGFGYTF.

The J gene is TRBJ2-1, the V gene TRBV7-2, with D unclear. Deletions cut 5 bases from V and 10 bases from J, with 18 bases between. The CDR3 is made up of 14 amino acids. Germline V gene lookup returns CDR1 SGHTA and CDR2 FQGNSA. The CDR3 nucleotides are TGTGCCAGCAGCCCGCGGACCTCCCTGGGGGAGCAGTTCTTC. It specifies CASSPRTSLGEQFF.

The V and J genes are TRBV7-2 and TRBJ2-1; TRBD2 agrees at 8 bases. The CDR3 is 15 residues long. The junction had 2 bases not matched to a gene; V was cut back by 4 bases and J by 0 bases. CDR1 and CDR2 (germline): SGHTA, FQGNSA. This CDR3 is CASSSGLVSYNEQFF. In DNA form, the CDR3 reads TGTGCCAGCAGCTCGGGACTAGTCTCCTACAATGAGCAGTTCTTC. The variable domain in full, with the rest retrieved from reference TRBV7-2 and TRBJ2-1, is GAGVSQSPSNKVTEKGKDVELRCDPISGHTALYWYRQSLGQGLEFLIYFQGNSAPDKSGLPSDRFSAERTGGSVSTLTIQRTQQEDSAVYLCASSSGLVSYNEQFFGPGTRLTVL.

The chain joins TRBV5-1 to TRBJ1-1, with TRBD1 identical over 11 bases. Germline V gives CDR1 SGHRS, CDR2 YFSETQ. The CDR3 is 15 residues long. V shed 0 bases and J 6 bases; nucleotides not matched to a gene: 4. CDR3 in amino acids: CASSLGGQGDAEAFF. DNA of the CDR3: TGCGCCAGCAGCTTGGGGGGACAGGGGGACGCTGAAGCTTTCTTT.

The CDR3, as DNA: TGTGCCAGCTCTGGTGAAGGGCGAGGGGACACTGAAGCTTTCTTT. Residues: CASSGEGRGDTEAFF. The rearrangement uses TRBV18 and TRBJ1-1, with a possible D match to TRBD1 (5 bases). The CDR3 length is 15 residues. Trimming took 6 bases from V and 3 from J, leaving 17 bases between them. Germline V gene data show CDR1 as KGHSH and CDR2 as LQKENI.

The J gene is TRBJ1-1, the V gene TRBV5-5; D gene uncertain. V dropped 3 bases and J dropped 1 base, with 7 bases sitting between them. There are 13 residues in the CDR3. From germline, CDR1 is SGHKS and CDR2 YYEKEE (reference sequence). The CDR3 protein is CASSSTGNTEAFF. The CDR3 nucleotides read TGTGCCAGCAGCTCGACGGGGAACACTGAAGCTTTCTTT.

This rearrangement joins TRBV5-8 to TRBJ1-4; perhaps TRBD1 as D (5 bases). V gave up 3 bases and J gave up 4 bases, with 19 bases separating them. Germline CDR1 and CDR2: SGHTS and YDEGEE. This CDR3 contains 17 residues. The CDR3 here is CASSSWSEGTDNEKLFF. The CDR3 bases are TGTGCCAGCAGCTCTTGGTCTGAAGGGACCGATAATGAAAAACTGTTTTTT.

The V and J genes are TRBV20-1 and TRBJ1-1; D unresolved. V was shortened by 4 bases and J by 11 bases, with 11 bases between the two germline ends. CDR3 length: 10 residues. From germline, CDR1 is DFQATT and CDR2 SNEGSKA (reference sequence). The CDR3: CSATGSKAFF. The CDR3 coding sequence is TGCAGTGCTACCGGGAGTAAGGCTTTCTTT.

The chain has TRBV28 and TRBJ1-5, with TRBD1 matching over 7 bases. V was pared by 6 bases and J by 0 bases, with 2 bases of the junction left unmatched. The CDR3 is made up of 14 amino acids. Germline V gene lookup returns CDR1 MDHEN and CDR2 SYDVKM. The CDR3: CASSGTVSNQPQHF. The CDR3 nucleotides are TGTGCCAGCAGCGGGACAGTTAGCAATCAGCCCCAGCATTTT.

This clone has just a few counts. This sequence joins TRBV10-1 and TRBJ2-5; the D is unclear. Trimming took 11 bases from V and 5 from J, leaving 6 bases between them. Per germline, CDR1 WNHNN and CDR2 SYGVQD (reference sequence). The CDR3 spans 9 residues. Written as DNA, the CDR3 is TGCGCCTCCTGGGAGACCCAGTACTTC. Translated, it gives CASWETQYF.

CDR3 bases: TGTGCCAGCAGCTCCTCATGGTCGAACTACGAGCAGTACTTC. Protein product: CASSSSWSNYEQYF. The V gene is TRBV7-2, the J gene TRBJ2-7, with D unresolved. Germline assignment: CDR1 SGHTA and CDR2 FQGNSA. The CDR3 loop spans 14 amino acids. Trimming removed 4 bases from V and 3 bases from J, with 13 bases in between.

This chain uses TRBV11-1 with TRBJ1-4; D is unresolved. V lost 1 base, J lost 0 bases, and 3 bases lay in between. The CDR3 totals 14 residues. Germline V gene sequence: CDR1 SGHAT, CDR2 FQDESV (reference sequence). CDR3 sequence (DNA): TGTGCCAGCAGCTTAGATGCAACTAATGAAAAACTGTTTTTT. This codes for CASSLDATNEKLFF.

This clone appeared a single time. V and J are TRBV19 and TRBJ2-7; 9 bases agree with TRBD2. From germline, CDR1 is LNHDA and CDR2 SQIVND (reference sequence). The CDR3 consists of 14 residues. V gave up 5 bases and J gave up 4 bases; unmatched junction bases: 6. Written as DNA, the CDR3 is TGTGCCAGTAGTTCTAGCGGGGTACCTTACGAGCAGTACTTC. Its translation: CASSSSGVPYEQYF.

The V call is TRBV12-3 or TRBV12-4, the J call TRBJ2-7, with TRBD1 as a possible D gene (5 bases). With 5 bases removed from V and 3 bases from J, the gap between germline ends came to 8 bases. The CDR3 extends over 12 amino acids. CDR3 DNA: TGTGCCAGCAGTCCTGACAGCTACGAGCAGTACTTC. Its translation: CASSPDSYEQYF.

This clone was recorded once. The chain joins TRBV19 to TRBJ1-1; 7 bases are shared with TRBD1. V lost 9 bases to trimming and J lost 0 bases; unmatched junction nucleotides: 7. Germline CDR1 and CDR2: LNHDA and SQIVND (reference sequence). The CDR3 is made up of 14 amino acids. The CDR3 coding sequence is TGTGCCAGCAGGGGGTGGGGAATGAACACTGAAGCTTTCTTT. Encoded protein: CASRGWGMNTEAFF.

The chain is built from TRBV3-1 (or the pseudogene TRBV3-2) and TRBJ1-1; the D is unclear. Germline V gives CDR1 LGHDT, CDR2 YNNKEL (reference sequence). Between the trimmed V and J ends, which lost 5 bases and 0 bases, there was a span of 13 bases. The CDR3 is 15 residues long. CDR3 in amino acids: CASSSRESMNTEAFF. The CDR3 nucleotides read TGTGCCAGCAGCTCACGGGAGAGCATGAACACTGAAGCTTTCTTT.

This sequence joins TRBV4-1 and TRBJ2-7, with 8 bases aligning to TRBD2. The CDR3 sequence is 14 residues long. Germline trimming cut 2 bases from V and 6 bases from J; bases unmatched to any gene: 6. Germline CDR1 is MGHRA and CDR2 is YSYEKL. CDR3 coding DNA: TGCGCCAGCAGCCAATTAGCGGGGTCGATCGAGCAGTACTTC. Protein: CASSQLAGSIEQYF.

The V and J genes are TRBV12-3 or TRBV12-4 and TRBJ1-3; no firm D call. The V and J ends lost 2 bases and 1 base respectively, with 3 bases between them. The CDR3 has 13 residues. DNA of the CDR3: TGTGCCAGCAGTTTACAGTCTGGAAACACCATATATTTT. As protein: CASSLQSGNTIYF.

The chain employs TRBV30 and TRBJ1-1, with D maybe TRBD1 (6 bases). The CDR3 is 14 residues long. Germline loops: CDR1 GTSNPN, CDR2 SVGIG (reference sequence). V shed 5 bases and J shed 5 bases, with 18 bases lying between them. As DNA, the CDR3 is TGTGCCTGGTGGATTACAGGGAGGGGAACTGAAGCTTTCTTT. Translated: CAWWITGRGTEAFF.

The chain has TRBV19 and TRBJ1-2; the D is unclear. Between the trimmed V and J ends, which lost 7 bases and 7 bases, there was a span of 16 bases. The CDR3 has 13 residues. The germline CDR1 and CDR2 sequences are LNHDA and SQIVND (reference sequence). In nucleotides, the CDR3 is TGTGCCAGTACAATAGACGGGGTAGGTGGCTACACCTTC. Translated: CASTIDGVGGYTF.

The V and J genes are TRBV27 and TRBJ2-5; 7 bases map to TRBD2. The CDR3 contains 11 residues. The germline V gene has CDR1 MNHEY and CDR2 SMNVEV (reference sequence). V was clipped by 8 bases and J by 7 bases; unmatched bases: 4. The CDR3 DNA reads TGTGCCAGCCGGGGGGAGGGGACCCAGTACTTC. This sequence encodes CASRGEGTQYF.

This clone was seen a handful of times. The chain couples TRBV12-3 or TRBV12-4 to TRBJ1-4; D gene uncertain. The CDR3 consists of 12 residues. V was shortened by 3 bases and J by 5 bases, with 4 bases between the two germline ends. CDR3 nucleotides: TGTGCCAGCAGTTTTGGGAATGAAAAACTGTTTTTT. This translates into CASSFGNEKLFF.

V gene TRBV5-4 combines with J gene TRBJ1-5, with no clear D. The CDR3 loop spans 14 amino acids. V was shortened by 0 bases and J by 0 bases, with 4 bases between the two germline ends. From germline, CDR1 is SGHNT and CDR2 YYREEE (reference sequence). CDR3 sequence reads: CASSLAFSNQPQHF. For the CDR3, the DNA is TGTGCCAGCAGCTTGGCCTTTAGCAATCAGCCCCAGCATTTT.

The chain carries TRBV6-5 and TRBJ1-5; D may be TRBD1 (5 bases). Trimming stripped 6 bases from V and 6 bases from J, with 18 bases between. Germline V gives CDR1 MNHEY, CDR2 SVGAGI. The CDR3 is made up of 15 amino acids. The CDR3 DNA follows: TGTGCCAGCAGCCCCGGAACGCGAAGGGGTCAGCCCCAGCATTTT. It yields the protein CASSPGTRRGQPQHF.

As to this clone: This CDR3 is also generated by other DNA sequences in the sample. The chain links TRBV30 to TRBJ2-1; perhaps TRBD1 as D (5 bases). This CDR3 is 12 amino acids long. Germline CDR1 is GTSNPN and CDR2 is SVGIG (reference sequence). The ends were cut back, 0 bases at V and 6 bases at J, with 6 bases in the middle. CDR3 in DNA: TGTGCCTGGAGTGTAAGGGGCAATGAGCAGTTCTTC. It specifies CAWSVRGNEQFF.

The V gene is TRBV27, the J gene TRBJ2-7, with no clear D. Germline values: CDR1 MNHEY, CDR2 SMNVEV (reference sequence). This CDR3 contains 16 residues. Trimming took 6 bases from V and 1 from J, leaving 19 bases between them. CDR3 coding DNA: TGTGCCAGCAGCCTAGATACCGCTGTGGGGTCCTACGAGCAGTACTTC. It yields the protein CASSLDTAVGSYEQYF.